A single sample is the source of the 7 T cell receptor beta chains below, sequenced in a study of T cell responses to AZD1222 COVID-19 vaccine. The assay was immunoSEQ multiplex PCR, and TCRdb's table has in-frame clones only and misses some. This sample has about 140,000 clones, with 85% to 95% found just once. Sample: peripheral blood, taken 28 days after the second AZD1222 dose. The receptors here all came from an adult who received the AZD1222 COVID-19 vaccine.

This rearrangement joins TRBV7-3 to TRBJ2-1, with D unclear. V dropped 4 bases and J dropped 7 bases, with 11 bases sitting between them. The germline CDR1 and CDR2 sequences are SGHTA and FQGTGA. The CDR3 runs to 13 residues. This chain's CDR3 is CASSSRPSNEQFF. Written as DNA, the CDR3 is TGTGCCAGCAGCTCGCGCCCTAGTAATGAGCAGTTCTTC.

In DNA form, the CDR3 reads TGTGCCAGCAGCATCGGGACTAGAGAGGTAGATACGCAGTATTTT. It translates to CASSIGTREVDTQYF. The chain links TRBV9 to TRBJ2-3; 8 bases line up with TRBD2. Germline CDR1 SGDLS, CDR2 YYNGEE. There are 15 residues in the CDR3. With V trimmed by 4 bases and J by 5 bases, 9 bases remained unmatched.

The chain recombines TRBV13 with TRBJ2-7; D remains ambiguous. The CDR3 has 11 amino acids. Germline V CDR1 and CDR2: PRHDT, FYEKMQ (reference sequence). The V end lost 4 bases, the J end lost 4 bases, and 5 bases lay between the germline ends. The CDR3 nucleotides are TGTGCCAGCAGCTCGTCATACGAGCAGTACTTC. Translating it yields CASSSSYEQYF.

Concerning this clone: The identical CDR3 is also encoded by other nucleotide sequences in the sample. The chain is built from TRBV18 and TRBJ1-2; D is perhaps TRBD1 (6 bases). In germline, CDR1 is KGHSH, CDR2 LQKENI. V was clipped by 3 bases and J by 5 bases, with 10 bases between them. The CDR3 contains 13 residues. CDR3 DNA sequence: TGTGCCAGCTCACCGGACAGTGATTATGGCTACACCTTC. Amino acids: CASSPDSDYGYTF.

The rearrangement joins TRBV19 to TRBJ1-4; D possibly corresponds to TRBD1 (5 bases). This CDR3 is built from 17 residues. CDR1 LNHDA and CDR2 SQIVND come from the germline V gene (reference sequence). V shed 2 bases and J shed 0 bases, with 13 bases lying between them. CDR3 amino acids: CASSINGGATTNEKLFF. The CDR3 region has the DNA TGTGCCAGTAGTATAAACGGTGGGGCCACAACTAATGAAAAACTGTTTTTT.

In this sample, this clone turned up a few times. The chain combines TRBV7-9 with TRBJ1-1, with 7 bases fitting TRBD1. The CDR3 is made up of 16 amino acids. Germline assignment: CDR1 SEHNR and CDR2 FQNEAQ (reference sequence). V dropped 6 bases and J dropped 3; count of bases not matched to a gene: 13. The CDR3 DNA follows: TGTGCCAGCAGTCTAGGGGGCACAGGGAGATACACTGAAGCTTTCTTT. Protein product: CASSLGGTGRYTEAFF.

The chain employs TRBV24-1 and TRBJ1-4; TRBD1 agrees at 8 bases. Germline-derived CDR1 and CDR2 are KGHDR and SFDVKD. This CDR3 has 16 amino acids. The J segment lost 8 bases and the V segment lost 2 bases, leaving 9 bases of the junction unmatched. CDR3 protein: CATSDSGQGQREKLFF. Here the CDR3 DNA reads TGTGCCACCAGTGATTCAGGACAGGGTCAGAGGGAAAAACTGTTTTTT.